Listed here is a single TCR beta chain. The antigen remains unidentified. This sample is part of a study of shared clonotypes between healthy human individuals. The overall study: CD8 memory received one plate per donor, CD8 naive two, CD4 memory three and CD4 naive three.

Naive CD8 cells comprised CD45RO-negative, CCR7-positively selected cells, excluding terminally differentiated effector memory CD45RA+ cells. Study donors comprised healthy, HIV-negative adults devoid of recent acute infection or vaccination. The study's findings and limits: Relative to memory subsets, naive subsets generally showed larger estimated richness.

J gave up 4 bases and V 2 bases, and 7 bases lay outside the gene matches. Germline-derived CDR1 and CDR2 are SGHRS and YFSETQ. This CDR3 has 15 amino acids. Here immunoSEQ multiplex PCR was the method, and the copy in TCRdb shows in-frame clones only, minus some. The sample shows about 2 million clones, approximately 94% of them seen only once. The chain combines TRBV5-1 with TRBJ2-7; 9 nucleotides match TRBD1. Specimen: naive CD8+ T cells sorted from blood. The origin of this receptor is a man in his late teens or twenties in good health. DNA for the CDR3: TGCGCCAGCAGCTTTGAGGGACAGGGTTTTTACGAGCAGTACTTC. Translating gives CASSFEGQGFYEQYF.